These 15 T cell receptor beta chains were all obtained from the same sample, sequenced in a study of memory CD4+ T cells and cytomegalovirus serostatus. Sequencing was performed with immunoSEQ multiplex PCR; in TCRdb, only in-frame clones are kept and a portion is missing. The sample holds around 61,000 clones, more than 75% seen once. The sort gate was single viable CD3+CD4+CD8-CD45RO+ cells for memory CD4+ T cells. The sample comprised memory CD4+ T cells from blood. These TCRs come from an adult in good health and CMV-seronegative.

The chain is built from TRBV6-1 and TRBJ1-1; weak D call: TRBD1 (6 bases). The length of the CDR3 is 14 residues. Germline V gene data show CDR1 as MNHNS and CDR2 as SASEGT. V shed 8 bases and J shed 5 bases, with 18 bases lying between them. CDR3 sequence (DNA): TGTGCCAGCCTTAGGGGGGGGGCAGAGACTGAAGCTTTCTTT. Its protein is CASLRGGAETEAFF.

This clone was detected only a few times. This chain connects TRBV7-2 to TRBJ2-3; D is possibly TRBD1 or TRBD2 (6 bases each). The V end lost 4 bases, the J end lost 4 bases, and 18 bases lay between the germline ends. The CDR3 extends over 16 amino acids. Germline CDR1 reads SGHTA; CDR2 reads FQGNSA. In DNA, the CDR3 is TGTGCCAGCAGCTCGCCCCTCCCGGGGGCCCCAGATACGCAGTATTTT. As protein: CASSSPLPGAPDTQYF.

The gene calls are TRBV5-6 and TRBJ1-1; 7 positions agree with TRBD1. The ends lost 4 bases at V and 1 base at J; junction bases unmatched: 4. The CDR3 totals 14 residues. Germline V gene lookup returns CDR1 SGHDT and CDR2 YYEEEE. This CDR3 reads CASSPGQANTEAFF. The DNA of the CDR3 is TGTGCCAGCAGCCCAGGACAGGCGAACACTGAAGCTTTCTTT.

This clone has more than one count but fewer than ten. In nucleotides, the CDR3 is TGTGCCAGTAGACAGGTTTCTGGTAATTCACCCCTCCACTTT. Its translation is CASRQVSGNSPLHF. The V call is TRBV19, the J call TRBJ1-6; D may be TRBD1 (5 bases). Germline CDR1 and CDR2: LNHDA and SQIVND (reference sequence). V lost 6 bases, J lost 6 bases, and 12 bases lay in between. This CDR3 is built from 14 residues.

This chain uses TRBV28 with TRBJ1-2; no definite D call. CDR1 is MDHEN and CDR2 is SYDVKM in the germline V gene. There are 12 residues in the CDR3. V was trimmed by 10 bases and J by 4 bases, leaving 13 bases between them. The CDR3 here is CATHGVSYGYTF. CDR3 coding DNA: TGTGCCACCCACGGAGTAAGCTATGGCTACACCTTC.

The J gene is TRBJ2-3, the V gene TRBV29-1, with D perhaps matching TRBD1 or TRBD2 (5 bases each). Germline V lookup: CDR1 SQVTM, CDR2 ANQGSEA. V was trimmed by 6 bases and J by 0 bases, leaving 10 bases between them. The CDR3 consists of 13 residues. CDR3 bases: TGCAGCGTGTACTGGGACAGCACAGATACGCAGTATTTT. Translation gives CSVYWDSTDTQYF.

This chain uses TRBV5-4 with TRBJ2-3, with TRBD1 matching over 7 bases. Germline V gene lookup returns CDR1 SGHNT and CDR2 YYREEE (reference sequence). The CDR3 is 17 amino acids. V shed 4 bases, J shed 10 bases, and the junction held 21 bases outside the gene matches. CDR3 sequence: CASSDRDKGLGQISQYF. CDR3 nucleotide sequence: TGTGCCAGCAGCGACCGGGACAAGGGATTGGGACAGATATCGCAGTATTTT.

The V and J genes are TRBV11-1 and TRBJ2-7; D unresolved. The length of the CDR3 is 11 residues. The V and J ends lost 5 bases and 7 bases respectively, with 9 bases between them. Germline CDR1 SGHAT, CDR2 FQDESV (reference sequence). The CDR3: CASSLQREQYF. The CDR3 DNA reads TGTGCCAGCAGCCTCCAGAGAGAGCAGTACTTC.

The chain is built from TRBV5-4 and TRBJ2-2, with D possibly matching TRBD2 (5 bases). Trimming removed 3 bases from V and 3 bases from J, with 9 bases in between. The germline V gene encodes CDR1 SGHNT and CDR2 YYREEE (reference sequence). There are 14 residues in the CDR3. CDR3 amino acids: CASSSGRHTGELFF. The CDR3 nucleotides read TGTGCCAGCAGCTCGGGAAGACACACCGGGGAGCTGTTTTTT.

This chain connects TRBV4-3 to TRBJ1-4; tentatively, D is TRBD1 (5 bases). The CDR3 sequence is 14 residues long. From germline, CDR1 is LGHNA and CDR2 YSLEER. The V gene lost 3 bases and the J gene lost 8 bases, with 13 bases spanning the gap. CDR3 coding DNA: TGCGCCAGCAGCCAGGCAGGGTCAGGGGAAAAACTGTTTTTT. Amino acids: CASSQAGSGEKLFF.

The table lists this clone with a few counts. The CDR3, as DNA: TGTGCCAGCAGTGAAACGCGGTGGGCTAATGAAAAACTGTTTTTT. The encoded protein is CASSETRWANEKLFF. The chain employs TRBV6-1 and TRBJ1-4, with D unresolved. The CDR3 extends over 15 amino acids. The V and J ends lost 2 bases and 3 bases respectively, with 10 bases between them. Per the germline V gene, CDR1 is MNHNS and CDR2 is SASEGT.

The rearrangement uses TRBV15 and TRBJ1-1, with D unclear. The CDR3 totals 15 residues. Deletions cut 0 bases from V and 3 bases from J, with 11 bases between. In germline, CDR1 is LNHNV, CDR2 YYDKDF (reference sequence). DNA for the CDR3: TGTGCCACCAGCAGAGAAACAGCAACACACACTGAAGCTTTCTTT. It codes for CATSRETATHTEAFF.

This clone appeared a few times. The rearrangement joins TRBV30 to TRBJ1-1; D remains ambiguous. Looked up from germline, CDR1 is GTSNPN and CDR2 is SVGIG (reference sequence). Deletions cut 2 bases from V and 2 bases from J, with 9 bases between. The CDR3 is 13 residues long. The CDR3 DNA reads TGTGCCTGGAGTCCGGGCAGAAACACTGAAGCTTTCTTT. It is translated as CAWSPGRNTEAFF.

The chain combines TRBV14 with TRBJ2-7; D possibly corresponds to TRBD2 (5 bases). This CDR3 contains 12 residues. The germline V and J ends were trimmed by 0 bases and 7 bases, with 7 bases remaining between them. Germline V gene data show CDR1 as SGHDN and CDR2 as FVKESK. The CDR3 spells CASSQEWREQYF. Here the CDR3 DNA reads TGTGCCAGCAGCCAAGAATGGAGGGAGCAGTACTTC.

The rearrangement links TRBV5-4 to TRBJ1-2; D gene ambiguous. Trimming left V 0 bases short and J 3 bases short, with 12 bases between. The length of the CDR3 is 15 residues. Germline V gene lookup returns CDR1 SGHNT and CDR2 YYREEE (reference sequence). The CDR3 region has the DNA TGTGCCAGCAGCTTGGGTCTGGAGGTCGACTATGGCTACACCTTC. Protein: CASSLGLEVDYGYTF.